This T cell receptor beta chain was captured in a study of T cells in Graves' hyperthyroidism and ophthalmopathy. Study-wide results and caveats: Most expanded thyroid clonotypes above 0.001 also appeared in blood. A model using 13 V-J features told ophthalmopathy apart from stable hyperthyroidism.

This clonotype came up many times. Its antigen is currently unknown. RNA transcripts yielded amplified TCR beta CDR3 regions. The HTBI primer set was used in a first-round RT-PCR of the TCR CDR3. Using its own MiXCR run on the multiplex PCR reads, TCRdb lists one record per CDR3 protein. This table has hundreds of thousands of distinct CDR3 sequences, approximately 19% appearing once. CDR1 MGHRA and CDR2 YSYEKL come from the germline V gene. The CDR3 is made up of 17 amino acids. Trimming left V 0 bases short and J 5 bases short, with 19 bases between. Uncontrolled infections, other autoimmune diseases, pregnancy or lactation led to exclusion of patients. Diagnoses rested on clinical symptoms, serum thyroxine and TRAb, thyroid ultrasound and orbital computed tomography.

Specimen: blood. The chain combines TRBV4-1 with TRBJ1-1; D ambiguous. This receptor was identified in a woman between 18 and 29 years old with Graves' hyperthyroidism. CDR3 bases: TGCGCCAGCAGCCAAGATAGCCGCTCATGGACTGTTACTGAAGCTTTCTTT. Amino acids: CASSQDSRSWTVTEAFF.